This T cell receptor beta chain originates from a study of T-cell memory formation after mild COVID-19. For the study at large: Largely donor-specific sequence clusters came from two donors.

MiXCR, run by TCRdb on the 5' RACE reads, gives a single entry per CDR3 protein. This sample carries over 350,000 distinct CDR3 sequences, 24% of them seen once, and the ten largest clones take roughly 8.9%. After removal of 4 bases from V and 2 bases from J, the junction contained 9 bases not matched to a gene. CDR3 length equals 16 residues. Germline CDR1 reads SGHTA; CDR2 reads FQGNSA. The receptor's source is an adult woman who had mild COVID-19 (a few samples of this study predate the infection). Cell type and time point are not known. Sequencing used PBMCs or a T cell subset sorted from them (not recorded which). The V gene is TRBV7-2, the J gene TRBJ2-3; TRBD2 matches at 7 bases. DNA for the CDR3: TGTGCCAGCAGCTGGGGGGGGAGCGGGATCACAGATACGCAGTATTTT. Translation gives CASSWGGSGITDTQYF. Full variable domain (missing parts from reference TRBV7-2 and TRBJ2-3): GAGVSQSPSNKVTEKGKDVELRCDPISGHTALYWYRQSLGQGLEFLIYFQGNSAPDKSGLPSDRFSAERTGGSVSTLTIQRTQQEDSAVYLCASSWGGSGITDTQYFGPGTRLTVL.